This T cell receptor (beta chain) was captured by sequencing in a study of blood T cell repertoires in COVID-19. Per germline, CDR1 LGHNA and CDR2 YSLEER. This CDR3 region has 19 residues. V lost 1 base to trimming and J lost 1 base, with 20 bases between them. Clones were read by immunoSEQ multiplex PCR, and TCRdb kept only the in-frame ones, dropping some. The sample records 150,000 to 200,000 clones, approximately 86% being singletons. The sequenced sample consisted of peripheral blood. V and J are TRBV4-3 and TRBJ1-5; unclear D gene. The receptor's source is a man aged 65 to 85 with acute or convalescent COVID-19. Here the CDR3 reads CASSQALAGMGYSNQPQHF. The CDR3 nucleotides read TGCGCCAGCAGCCAAGCCCTTGCGGGGATGGGTTACAGCAATCAGCCCCAGCATTTT.